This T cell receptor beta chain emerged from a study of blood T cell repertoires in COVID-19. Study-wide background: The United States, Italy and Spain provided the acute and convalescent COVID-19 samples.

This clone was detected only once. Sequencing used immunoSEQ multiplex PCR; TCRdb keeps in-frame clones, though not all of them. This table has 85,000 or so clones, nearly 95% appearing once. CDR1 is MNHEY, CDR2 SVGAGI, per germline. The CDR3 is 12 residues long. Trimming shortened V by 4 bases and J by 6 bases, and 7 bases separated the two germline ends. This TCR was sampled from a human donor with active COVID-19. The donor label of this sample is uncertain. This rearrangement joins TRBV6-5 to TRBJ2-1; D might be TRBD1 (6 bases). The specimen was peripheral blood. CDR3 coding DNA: TGTGCCAGCAGTTTAGGGGGCAATGAGCAGTTCTTC. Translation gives CASSLGGNEQFF.